This T cell receptor beta chain stems from a study of memory CD4+ T cells and cytomegalovirus serostatus. Sequencing was performed with immunoSEQ multiplex PCR; in TCRdb, only in-frame clones are kept and a portion is missing. Of approximately 46,000 clones listed, approximately 74% were seen once; the top ten hold 1.2%. V lost 3 bases and J lost 10; bases outside the gene matches: 9. The CDR3 extends over 14 amino acids. Looked up from germline, CDR1 is MGHRA and CDR2 is YSYEKL. Single viable CD3+CD4+CD8-CD45RO+ cells were sorted as the memory CD4+ T cells. This chain uses TRBV4-1 with TRBJ1-2; 9 positions agree with TRBD1. The sequencing sample was made of memory CD4+ T cells from blood. This clonotype originated in an adult in good health and CMV-seropositive. The DNA of the CDR3 is TGCGCCAGCAGCCAGCCCCGGGACAGGGCCCTCTACACCTTC. This sequence encodes CASSQPRDRALYTF.